These 29 T cell receptor beta chains were sequenced from one sample in a study of blood T cell repertoires in COVID-19. The assay was immunoSEQ multiplex PCR, and TCRdb's table has in-frame clones only and misses some. The sample lists more than 35,000 clones; around three quarters were seen once. The sample taken for sequencing was peripheral blood. The receptors stem from a man older than 75 with active or convalescent COVID-19.

This clone was seen just once. This chain joins TRBV28 and TRBJ1-2, with TRBD1 matching over 7 bases. Germline loops: CDR1 MDHEN, CDR2 SYDVKM. The V and J ends lost 6 bases and 3 bases, in that order; junction bases with no gene match: 4. The CDR3 length is 13 residues. The CDR3 region is CASRQGGHYGYTF. DNA of the CDR3: TGTGCCAGCAGGCAAGGGGGCCACTATGGCTACACCTTC.

This chain links TRBV5-6 with TRBJ2-3; D is possibly TRBD2 (6 bases). The V gene lost 4 bases and the J gene lost 2 bases, with 17 bases spanning the gap. The CDR3 spans 16 residues. Germline CDR1 and CDR2: SGHDT and YYEEEE. CDR3 amino acids: CASSPDGGFTTDTQYF. CDR3 coding DNA: TGTGCCAGCAGCCCGGACGGGGGATTCACCACAGATACGCAGTATTTT.

The V gene is TRBV6-1, the J gene TRBJ2-7; D unclear. The ends were cut back, 5 bases at V and 3 bases at J, with 14 bases in the middle. CDR3 length equals 14 residues. CDR1 and CDR2 from the germline V gene are MNHNS and SASEGT. The CDR3 region is CASSPPGVNYEQYF. The CDR3 DNA reads as TGTGCCAGCAGTCCACCGGGTGTAAACTACGAGCAGTACTTC.

The chain links TRBV28 to TRBJ1-2; D gene ambiguous. The CDR3 consists of 12 residues. CDR1 and CDR2 (germline): MDHEN, SYDVKM. Trimming removed 3 bases at V and 5 bases at J, with 7 bases between. DNA for the CDR3: TGTGCCAGCAGTTTCAGGACTTATGGCTACACCTTC. Protein sequence: CASSFRTYGYTF.

The chain combines TRBV6-5 with TRBJ1-1; D is uncertain. V dropped 1 base and J dropped 6 bases, with 6 bases sitting between them. This CDR3 contains 12 residues. Germline CDR1 MNHEY, CDR2 SVGAGI. CDR3 nucleotides: TGTGCCAGCAGTTACTTTGGCTCTGAAGCTTTCTTT. This sequence encodes CASSYFGSEAFF.

V gene TRBV2 combines with J gene TRBJ2-1, with a possible D match to TRBD2 (6 bases). Trimming left V 7 bases short and J 5 bases short, with 12 bases between. Germline CDR1 reads SNHLY; CDR2 reads FYNNEI. CDR3 length: 13 residues. In DNA, the CDR3 is TGTGCCAGCAAGGCTAGCGCCAACAATGAGCAGTTCTTC. Amino acids: CASKASANNEQFF.

The V call is TRBV19, the J call TRBJ1-2, with TRBD1 as a possible D gene (6 bases). CDR1 is LNHDA, CDR2 SQIVND, per germline (reference sequence). This CDR3 is 14 amino acids long. Trimming took 7 bases from V and 4 from J, leaving 16 bases between them. CDR3: CASTYRDNPYGYTF. CDR3 DNA: TGTGCCAGTACTTACCGGGACAATCCCTATGGCTACACCTTC.

The rearrangement uses TRBV6-5 and TRBJ1-2; tentatively, D is TRBD1 (5 bases). This CDR3 is built from 13 residues. In germline, CDR1 is MNHEY, CDR2 SVGAGI. V was trimmed by 5 bases and J by 8 bases, leaving 15 bases between them. The chain's CDR3 is CASSRRGESGYTF. CDR3 in DNA: TGTGCCAGCAGTCGCCGGGGGGAGTCGGGCTACACCTTC.

The CDR3 nucleotides read TGTGCCAGCAGCTTAGGGAACCACAGGGAGACTGAAGCTTTCTTT. It yields the protein CASSLGNHRETEAFF. The chain carries TRBV7-9 and TRBJ1-1; D might be TRBD1 (6 bases). V lost 1 base and J 5 bases, leaving 14 bases between the germline ends. Germline lookup yields CDR1 SEHNR and CDR2 FQNEAQ (reference sequence). The CDR3 sequence is 15 residues long.

The chain couples TRBV6-5 to TRBJ2-3; 8 nucleotides align to TRBD2. This CDR3 is built from 15 residues. Germline CDR1 is MNHEY and CDR2 is SVGAGI. Trimming took 6 bases from V and 3 from J; bases not matched to a gene: 8. The CDR3 region is CASRLSGMGTDTQYF. The DNA of the CDR3 is TGTGCCAGCAGACTTAGCGGGATGGGAACAGATACGCAGTATTTT.

This clone was counted once. V and J are TRBV7-9 and TRBJ2-1; weak D call: TRBD1 (5 bases). This CDR3 has 17 residues. Germline assignment: CDR1 SEHNR and CDR2 FQNEAQ (reference sequence). Trimming left V 6 bases short and J 8 bases short, with 26 bases between. The CDR3 reads CASRGPRGIQFKDEQFF. The CDR3 DNA reads TGTGCCAGCAGGGGGCCTAGGGGAATACAATTTAAGGATGAGCAGTTCTTC.

This clone was observed a handful of times. The chain couples TRBV11-2 to TRBJ1-2; 9 bases agree with TRBD1. Losses at the gene ends were 1 base for V and 6 bases for J; bases not matched to a gene: 6. The CDR3 loop spans 15 amino acids. Germline CDR1 reads SGHAT; CDR2 reads FQNNGV. In DNA form, the CDR3 reads TGTGCCAGCAGCTTAGCCGGGACAGGGAGAGATGGCTACACCTTC. This gives the protein CASSLAGTGRDGYTF.

V is TRBV19 and J is TRBJ2-1, with 9 bases that match TRBD1. Per the germline V gene, CDR1 is LNHDA and CDR2 is SQIVND (reference sequence). With V trimmed by 6 bases and J by 4 bases, 10 bases remained unmatched. The CDR3 consists of 16 residues. The CDR3 DNA reads as TGTGCCAGTAGGACAAAGGGACAGGGTTCTTACAATGAGCAGTTCTTC. Protein: CASRTKGQGSYNEQFF.

The V gene is TRBV5-6, the J gene TRBJ2-7, with 15 bases that match TRBD2. Germline V gene sequence: CDR1 SGHDT, CDR2 YYEEEE. CDR3 length: 17 residues. J gave up 1 base and V 4 bases, and 6 bases lay outside the gene matches. CDR3 coding DNA: TGTGCCAGCAGCGGGACTAGCGGGGGGTACCATTCCTACGAGCAGTACTTC. Translation: CASSGTSGGYHSYEQYF. The variable domain in full, with the rest retrieved from reference TRBV5-6 and TRBJ2-7, is DAGVTQSPTHLIKTRGQQVTLRCSPKSGHDTVSWYQQALGQGPQFIFQYYEEEERQRGNFPDRFSGHQFPNYSSELNVNALLLGDSALYLCASSGTSGGYHSYEQYFGPGTRLTVT.

The chain uses TRBV30 and TRBJ2-3; no clear D. There are 14 residues in the CDR3. Germline CDR1 GTSNPN, CDR2 SVGIG (reference sequence). V was clipped by 1 base and J by 0 bases, with 8 bases between them. The CDR3 DNA reads TGTGCCTGGAGTGCATTAGCTAGCACAGATACGCAGTATTTT. This sequence encodes CAWSALASTDTQYF.

This clone has just one count. The chain uses TRBV3-1 (or the pseudogene TRBV3-2) and TRBJ1-6, with D uncertain. The CDR3 totals 14 residues. Deletions cut 3 bases from V and 3 bases from J, with 6 bases between. Germline assignment: CDR1 LGHDT and CDR2 YNNKEL (reference sequence). The CDR3 region has the DNA TGTGCCAGCAGCCACGGCGGCTATAATTCACCCCTCCACTTT. Amino acid sequence: CASSHGGYNSPLHF.

The genes are TRBV28 and TRBJ1-2, with D tentatively TRBD1 (5 bases). The CDR3 runs 11 residues. Germline values: CDR1 MDHEN, CDR2 SYDVKM. The ends were cut back, 6 bases at V and 8 bases at J, with 10 bases in the middle. CDR3 region: CASRQRGGYTF. The CDR3 DNA sequence: TGTGCCAGCAGACAAAGGGGAGGCTACACCTTC.

This chain joins TRBV9 and TRBJ1-6, with no clear D. This CDR3 comprises 17 residues. Trimming removed 4 bases from V and 5 bases from J, with 19 bases in between. Germline CDR1 and CDR2: SGDLS and YYNGEE. In DNA, the CDR3 is TGTGCCAGCAGCCCCTTCCGGGAACCGATCAATAATTCACCCCTCCACTTT. Encoded protein: CASSPFREPINNSPLHF.

The chain employs TRBV2 and TRBJ2-3; D not resolved. The germline CDR1 and CDR2 sequences are SNHLY and FYNNEI. The CDR3 runs 17 residues. V was pared by 2 bases and J by 5 bases, with 20 bases between. The CDR3 DNA reads TGTGCCAGCAGTGAAATGCTGTCGAAGCATTCAGGAGATACGCAGTATTTT. Residues: CASSEMLSKHSGDTQYF.

V and J are TRBV5-1 and TRBJ1-3; a possible D gene is TRBD1 (6 bases). The CDR3 has 15 amino acids. Germline CDR1 and CDR2: SGHRS and YFSETQ. Trimming stripped 6 bases from V and 1 base from J, with 14 bases between. The CDR3 sequence: CASKTGTQSGNTIYF. The CDR3 nucleotides are TGCGCCAGCAAAACCGGGACACAGTCTGGAAACACCATATATTTT.

The chain couples TRBV5-8 to TRBJ1-2, with 8 positions matching TRBD1. V lost 1 base and J lost 7; bases outside the gene matches: 9. There are 15 residues in the CDR3. Germline assignment: CDR1 SGHTS and CDR2 YDEGEE. This chain's CDR3 is CASSLKAGGAGGYTF. The DNA for the CDR3 is TGTGCCAGCAGCTTGAAGGCAGGGGGCGCGGGTGGCTACACCTTC.

The gene calls are TRBV6-2 or TRBV6-3 and TRBJ2-7; TRBD2 is a possible D gene (5 bases). The germline CDR1 and CDR2 sequences are MNHEY and SVGEGT. The CDR3 is 15 residues long. V gave up 5 bases and J gave up 0 bases, with 14 bases separating them. The chain's CDR3 is CASSRPLAPSYEQYF. The CDR3 DNA sequence: TGTGCCAGCAGTCGCCCTTTAGCGCCCTCCTACGAGCAGTACTTC.

CDR3 in DNA: TGCGCCAGCAGTCAATCGTGGCGGGCTAGCGGGGGGCGAGGGGCCTACGAGCAGTACTTC. Translated: CASSQSWRASGGRGAYEQYF. This rearrangement joins TRBV23-1 to TRBJ2-7; 11 bases are shared with TRBD2. TRBV23-1 is an ORF, and what it does is uncertain. V gave up 0 bases and J gave up 2 bases; unmatched junction bases: 15. The CDR3 runs 20 residues.

This clone was seen more than once but under ten times. The rearrangement links TRBV4-2 to TRBJ2-3; 11 nucleotides line up with TRBD2. Germline V CDR1 and CDR2: LGHNA, YNFKEQ. Trimming cost V 2 bases and J 1 base; bases outside gene matches: 5. The CDR3 totals 17 residues. The CDR3 region is CASSQLPGLAGTDTQYF. CDR3 nucleotide sequence: TGTGCCAGCAGCCAATTACCGGGACTAGCGGGCACAGATACGCAGTATTTT.

The chain recombines TRBV11-2 with TRBJ2-7, with TRBD2 identical over 10 bases. The trim removed 5 bases at V and 2 bases at J, leaving 6 bases unmatched. Germline lookup yields CDR1 SGHAT and CDR2 FQNNGV. The CDR3 contains 15 residues. The CDR3 DNA is TGTGCCAGCAGCCGCGCTAGCGGGGGACCCTACGAGCAGTACTTC. This gives the protein CASSRASGGPYEQYF.

The rearrangement joins TRBV6-5 to TRBJ1-2; D might be TRBD1 (6 bases). The germline V gene encodes CDR1 MNHEY and CDR2 SVGAGI. This CDR3 contains 13 residues. V dropped 8 bases and J dropped 4 bases, with 14 bases sitting between them. In nucleotides, the CDR3 is TGTGCCAGCCGAACCGGGACAATCTATGGCTACACCTTC. Protein: CASRTGTIYGYTF.

The table lists this clone with a count of one. This chain joins TRBV7-3 and TRBJ2-1; D call uncertain. This CDR3 is built from 14 residues. Trimming left V 0 bases short and J 4 bases short, with 7 bases between. The germline V gene encodes CDR1 SGHTA and CDR2 FQGTGA. The CDR3 is CASSLTPQYNEQFF. CDR3 coding DNA: TGTGCCAGCAGCTTAACGCCACAGTACAATGAGCAGTTCTTC. The whole variable domain, remainder taken from reference TRBV7-3 and TRBJ2-1, is GAGVSQTPSNKVTEKGKYVELRCDPISGHTALYWYRQSLGQGPEFLIYFQGTGAADDSGLPNDRFFAVRPEGSVSTLKIQRTERGDSAVYLCASSLTPQYNEQFFGPGTRLTVL.

V is TRBV25-1 and J is TRBJ1-6; TRBD1 agrees at 7 bases. Germline V gives CDR1 MGHDK, CDR2 SYGVNS. V shed 6 bases and J 0 bases; nucleotides not matched to a gene: 11. This CDR3 spans 18 amino acids. CDR3: CASSPGGRGSSYNSPLHF. For the CDR3, the DNA is TGTGCCAGCAGCCCGGGTGGCAGGGGGAGCTCCTATAATTCACCCCTCCACTTT.

This clone is a singleton in its sample. The chain carries TRBV27 and TRBJ2-3, with 10 bases aligning to TRBD2. CDR1 MNHEY and CDR2 SMNVEV come from the germline V gene (reference sequence). V was pared by 3 bases and J by 1 base, with 7 bases of the junction left unmatched. The CDR3 has 17 amino acids. This chain's CDR3 is CASSFELAGDGTDTQYF. As DNA, the CDR3 is TGTGCCAGCAGTTTCGAGCTAGCGGGAGACGGCACAGATACGCAGTATTTT.